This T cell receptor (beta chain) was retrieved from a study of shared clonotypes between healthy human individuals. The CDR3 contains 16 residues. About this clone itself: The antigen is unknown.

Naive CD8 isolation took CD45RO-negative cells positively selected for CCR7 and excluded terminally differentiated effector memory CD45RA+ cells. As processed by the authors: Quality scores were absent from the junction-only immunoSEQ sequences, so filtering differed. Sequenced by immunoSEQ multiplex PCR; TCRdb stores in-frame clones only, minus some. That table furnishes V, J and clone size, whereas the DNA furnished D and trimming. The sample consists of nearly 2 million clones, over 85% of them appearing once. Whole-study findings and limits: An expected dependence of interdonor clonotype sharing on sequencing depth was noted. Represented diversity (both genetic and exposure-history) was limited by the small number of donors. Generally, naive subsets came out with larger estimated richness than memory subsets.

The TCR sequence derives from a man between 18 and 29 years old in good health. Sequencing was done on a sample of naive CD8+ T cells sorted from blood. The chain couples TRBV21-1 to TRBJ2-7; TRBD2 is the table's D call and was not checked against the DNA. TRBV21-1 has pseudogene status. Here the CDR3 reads CASSKALGGENYEQYF. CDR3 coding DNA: TGTGCCAGCAGCAAAGCGCTGGGAGGGGAAAACTACGAGCAGTACTTC.